This T cell receptor (beta chain) originates from a study of T cells in Graves' hyperthyroidism and ophthalmopathy. Study results and limitations: Peripheral blood also featured most of the thyroid clonotypes expanded above 0.001. Stable hyperthyroidism was separated from ophthalmopathy by a model based on 13 V-J features.

Uncontrolled infection, other autoimmune disease, pregnancy and lactation each barred patients from inclusion. Germline V CDR1 and CDR2: LNHDA, SQIVND (reference sequence). CDR3 length: 14 amino acids. V dropped 6 bases and J dropped 7; count of bases not matched to a gene: 9. On this clonotype itself: Its antigen remains unknown.

TCR beta CDR3 region amplification was performed from RNA transcripts. Primed by the HTBI set, a first-round RT-PCR was run on the TCR CDR3. TCRdb processed the multiplex PCR reads anew with MiXCR; each CDR3 protein has one entry. The sample has approximately 510,000 distinct CDR3 sequences; approximately 48% are singletons. The TCR sequence derives from an adult woman with Graves' disease, either hyperthyroidism or ophthalmopathy (not recorded which). The specimen was peripheral blood or thyroid tissue (not recorded which). The chain carries TRBV19 and TRBJ2-7, with TRBD2 matching over 10 bases. As DNA, the CDR3 is TGTGCCAGTAGCCTAGCGGGAGCGCTTGGAGAGCAGTACTTC. As protein: CASSLAGALGEQYF.